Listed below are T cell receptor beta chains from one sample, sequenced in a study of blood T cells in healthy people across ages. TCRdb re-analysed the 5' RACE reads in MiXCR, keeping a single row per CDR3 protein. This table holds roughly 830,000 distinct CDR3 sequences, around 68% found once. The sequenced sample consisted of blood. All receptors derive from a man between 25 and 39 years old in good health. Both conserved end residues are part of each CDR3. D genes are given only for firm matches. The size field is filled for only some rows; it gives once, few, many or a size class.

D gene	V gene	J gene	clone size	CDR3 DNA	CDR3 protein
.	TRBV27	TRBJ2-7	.	TGTGCCAGCAGTTTTAAACAGGGATTGTCCTACGAGCAGTACTTC	CASSFKQGLSYEQYF
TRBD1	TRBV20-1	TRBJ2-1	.	TGCAGTGCTAGGGGAACCGGGACAGGGTCCAGAATCTCCTACAATGAGCAGTTCTTC	CSARGTGTGSRISYNEQFF
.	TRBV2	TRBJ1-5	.	TGTGCCAGCAAACAGGCGGGGTATAGCAATCAGCCCCAGCATTTT	CASKQAGYSNQPQHF
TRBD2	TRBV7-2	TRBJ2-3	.	TGTGCCAGCAGAGGACTAGACCCCTCGCAGTATTTT	CASRGLDPSQYF
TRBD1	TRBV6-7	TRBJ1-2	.	TGTGCCAGCAGTCCCCGACAGGGACCTCGGGGTGGCTACACCTTC	CASSPRQGPRGGYTF
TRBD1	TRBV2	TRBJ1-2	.	TGTGCCAGCAGTCCGACAGGGGGGAGCTACACCTTC	CASSPTGGSYTF
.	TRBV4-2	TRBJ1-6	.	TGTGCCAGCAGCCCAAATGAGGGGGATAATTCACCCCTCCACTTT	CASSPNEGDNSPLHF
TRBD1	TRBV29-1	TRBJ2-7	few	TGCAGCGTTGCCCTGGGACAGGGGGCCTACGAGCAGTACTTC	CSVALGQGAYEQYF
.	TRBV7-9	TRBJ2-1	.	TGTGCCAGCACATCAGGCTACTCTTACAATGAGCAGTTCTTC	CASTSGYSYNEQFF
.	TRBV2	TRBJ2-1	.	TGTGCCAGCACCCGGGGCCATCCTGAGCAGTTCTTC	CASTRGHPEQFF
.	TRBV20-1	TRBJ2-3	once	TGCAGTGCCCCGGAATGGAGCACAGATACGCAGTATTTT	CSAPEWSTDTQYF
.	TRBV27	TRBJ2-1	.	TGTGCCAGCAGTTTCAGGGCGGGAACCTACAATGAGCAGTTCTTC	CASSFRAGTYNEQFF
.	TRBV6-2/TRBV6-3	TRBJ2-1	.	TGTGCCAGCAGAGTCTGGGGTGACCCCAAGGAGCAGTTCTTC	CASRVWGDPKEQFF
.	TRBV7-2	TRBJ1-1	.	TGTGCCAGCGTCCAGGGAGAGTGGGGCACTGAAGCTTTCTTT	CASVQGEWGTEAFF
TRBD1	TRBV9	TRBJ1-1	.	TGTGCCAGCAGCCCATCAGGGGGTTCGTACACTGAAGCTTTCTTT	CASSPSGGSYTEAFF
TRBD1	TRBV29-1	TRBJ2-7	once	TGCAGCGTACCCGGACAGGGGGTGACCTACGAGCAGTACTTC	CSVPGQGVTYEQYF
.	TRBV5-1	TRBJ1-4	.	TGCGCCAGCAGCTTGCGGGGAGACAAAAGTGAAAAACTGTTTTTT	CASSLRGDKSEKLFF
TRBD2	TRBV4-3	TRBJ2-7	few	TGCGCCAGCAGCCATTGGACTAGCGGGGGAACCTACAATGAGCAGTACTTC	CASSHWTSGGTYNEQYF
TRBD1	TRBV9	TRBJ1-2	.	TGTGCCAGCAGCGTAGAGGATTGGGGACAGCACTATGGCTACACCTTC	CASSVEDWGQHYGYTF
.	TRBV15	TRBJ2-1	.	TGTGCCACCAGCAGAGTAGTTGCGGGGCCACTTATTAGAAATGAGCAGTTCTTC	CATSRVVAGPLIRNEQFF
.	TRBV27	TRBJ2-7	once	TGTGCCAGCAGTTTCAACCCCAGGTACGAGCAGTACTTC	CASSFNPRYEQYF
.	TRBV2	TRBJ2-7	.	TGTGCCAGCAGTGAAGGAGGATTGGACTACGAGCAGTACTTC	CASSEGGLDYEQYF
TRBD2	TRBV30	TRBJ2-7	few	TGTGCCTCTCGGGGGGGAACCTACGAGCAGTACTTC	CASRGGTYEQYF
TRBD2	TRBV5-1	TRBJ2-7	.	TGCGCCAGCAGCTTAGGTGGTGATAGCGGGGTTTCCTACGAGCAGTACTTC	CASSLGGDSGVSYEQYF
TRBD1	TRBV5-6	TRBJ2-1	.	TGTGCCAGCAGGCCGGACAGGGGAACCTACAATGAGCAGTTCTTC	CASRPDRGTYNEQFF
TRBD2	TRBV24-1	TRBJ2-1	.	TGTGCCACCAGTGATGGTAGCGGGGAGGAGCAGTTCTTC	CATSDGSGEEQFF
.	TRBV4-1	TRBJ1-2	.	TGCGCCAGCAGCCAAGAGAAAAGAGGGTGGGATGGCTACACCTTC	CASSQEKRGWDGYTF
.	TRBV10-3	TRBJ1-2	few	TGTGCCATCAGTGAGTCGAGCCAGGGGTATGGCTACACCTTC	CAISESSQGYGYTF
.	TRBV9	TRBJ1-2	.	TGTGCCAGCAGCGTAGGCGGCGCCCCTAACTATGGCTACACCTTC	CASSVGGAPNYGYTF
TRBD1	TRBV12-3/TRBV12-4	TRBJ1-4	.	TGTGCCAGCGGAGGGACAGGTCGTAATGAAAAACTGTTTTTT	CASGGTGRNEKLFF
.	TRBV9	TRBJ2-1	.	TGTGCCAGCAGCGCGCCGGGTCCTTCGGAGCAGTTCTTC	CASSAPGPSEQFF
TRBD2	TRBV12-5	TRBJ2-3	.	TGTGCTAGTGCCTTCTATCCCCGACTAGCGGGGGACACAGATACGCAGTATTTT	CASAFYPRLAGDTDTQYF
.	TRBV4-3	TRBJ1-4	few	TGCGCCAGCAGCCAATTTGGGGGTAATGAAAAACTGTTTTTT	CASSQFGGNEKLFF
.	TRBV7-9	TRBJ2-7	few	TGTGCCAGCAGCTTAGGCCACAGGGCCGGGTACGAGCAGTACTTC	CASSLGHRAGYEQYF
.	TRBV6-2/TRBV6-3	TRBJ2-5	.	TGTGCCAGCAGTTACAGGCAGGGTAAGGCGTACTTC	CASSYRQGKAYF
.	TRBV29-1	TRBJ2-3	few	TGCAGCGTTGTCCTCCTGACAACAGATACGCAGTATTTT	CSVVLLTTDTQYF
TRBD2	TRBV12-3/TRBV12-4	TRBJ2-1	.	TGTGCCAGCAGTATACTAGCGGGGGGGCCGAATGAGCAGTTCTTC	CASSILAGGPNEQFF
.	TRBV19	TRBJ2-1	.	TGTGCCAGTAGTATCAGGGGGGGGGTCTCCTACAATGAGCAGTTCTTC	CASSIRGGVSYNEQFF
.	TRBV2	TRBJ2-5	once	TGTGCCAGCAGAACAGCAGGGCTCGAGACCCAGTACTTC	CASRTAGLETQYF
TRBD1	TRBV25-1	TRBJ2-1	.	TGTGCCAGCAGTGCCTTTCAGTCGTCCACAGGGGGCGCTCTGAATGAGCAGTTCTTC	CASSAFQSSTGGALNEQFF
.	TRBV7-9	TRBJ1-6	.	TGTGCCAGCAGCTTAGGCCCTGCCGACTATAATTCACCCCTCCACTTT	CASSLGPADYNSPLHF
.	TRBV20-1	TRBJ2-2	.	TGCAGTGCTAGAGATCCAGGGCCCCCGAACACCGGGGAGCTGTTTTTT	CSARDPGPPNTGELFF
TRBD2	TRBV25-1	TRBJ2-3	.	TGTGCCAGCAGTGACGTCGCGGGGACTACTAGCACAGATACGCAGTATTTT	CASSDVAGTTSTDTQYF
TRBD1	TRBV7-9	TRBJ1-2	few	TGTGCCAGCAGCACGGACAGGGGGGATGGCTACACCTTC	CASSTDRGDGYTF
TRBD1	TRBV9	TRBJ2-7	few	TGTGCCAGCAGCGTTTCGGGGACAGGTTACGAGCAGTACTTC	CASSVSGTGYEQYF
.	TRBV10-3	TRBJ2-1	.	TGTGCCATCAGTGAGTCGAGGACAGACGACAATGAGCAGTTCTTC	CAISESRTDDNEQFF
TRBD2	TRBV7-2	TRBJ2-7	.	TGTGCCAGCAGCACCGTGGTGGGACCAGCGGGGGCCTACTACGAGCAGTACTTC	CASSTVVGPAGAYYEQYF
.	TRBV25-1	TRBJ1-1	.	TGTGCCAGCACCAGAGGAGGGGTCACTGAAGCTTTCTTT	CASTRGGVTEAFF
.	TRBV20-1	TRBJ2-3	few	TGCAGTGCTAGAGGCACAAGATATCCAGGCACAGATACGCAGTATTTT	CSARGTRYPGTDTQYF
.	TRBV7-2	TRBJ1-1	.	TGTGCCAGCAGCGGAAGTAGCATGAACACTGAAGCTTTCTTT	CASSGSSMNTEAFF
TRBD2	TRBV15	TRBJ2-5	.	TGTGCCACCAGCAGAGATGCGGGGGTACGGGAGACCCAGTACTTC	CATSRDAGVRETQYF
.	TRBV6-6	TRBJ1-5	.	TGTGCCAGCAGTTTTACCTTGACAGGTAACCAGCCCCAGCATTTT	CASSFTLTGNQPQHF
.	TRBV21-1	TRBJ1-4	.	TGTGCCAGCAGCAAACCTGGGAGTAGAAGTGAAAAACTGTTTTTT	CASSKPGSRSEKLFF
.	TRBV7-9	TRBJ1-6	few	TGTGCCAGCAGTCCAGCTTCGAGCTCCTATAATTCACCCCTCCACTTT	CASSPASSSYNSPLHF
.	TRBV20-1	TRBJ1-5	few	TGCAGTGCTAAGGGTTATAGCAATCAGCCCCAGCATTTT	CSAKGYSNQPQHF
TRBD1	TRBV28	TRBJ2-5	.	TGTGCCAGCAGTTTAACAGGCAGGGGGCGGGAGACCCAGTACTTC	CASSLTGRGRETQYF
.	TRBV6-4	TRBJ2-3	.	TGTGCCAGCAGTGAGGAAGCGGAGGGCACAGATACGCAGTATTTT	CASSEEAEGTDTQYF
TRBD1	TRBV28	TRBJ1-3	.	TGTGCCAGCCGGGACAGCCACTCTGGAAACACCATATATTTT	CASRDSHSGNTIYF
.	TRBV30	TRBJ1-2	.	TGTGCCTGGAGGCAGGGGAAGGCTGGCTACACCTTC	CAWRQGKAGYTF